Sequencing of this TCR beta chain was carried out in a study of T cell changes during pregnancy in multiple sclerosis. Germline lookup yields CDR1 LNHDA and CDR2 SQIVND (reference sequence). This CDR3 comprises 16 residues. Trimming removed 5 bases from V and 3 bases from J; junction bases left unmatched: 11. Produced via immunoSEQ multiplex PCR; TCRdb's table is partial and in-frame only. This sample has approximately 61,000 clones; more than 90% occur once, and the top ten carry approximately 3%. V usage is TRBV19 and J usage is TRBJ2-3; 7 bases fit TRBD2. This TCR derives from a female donor in good health, enrolled as a control in a pregnancy study. Here the sequenced sample was peripheral blood, taken in the first trimester of pregnancy. CDR3 nucleotides: TGTGCCAGTAGTGCCTATAGCGGGCCTTTGACAGATACGCAGTATTTT. Encoded protein: CASSAYSGPLTDTQYF.